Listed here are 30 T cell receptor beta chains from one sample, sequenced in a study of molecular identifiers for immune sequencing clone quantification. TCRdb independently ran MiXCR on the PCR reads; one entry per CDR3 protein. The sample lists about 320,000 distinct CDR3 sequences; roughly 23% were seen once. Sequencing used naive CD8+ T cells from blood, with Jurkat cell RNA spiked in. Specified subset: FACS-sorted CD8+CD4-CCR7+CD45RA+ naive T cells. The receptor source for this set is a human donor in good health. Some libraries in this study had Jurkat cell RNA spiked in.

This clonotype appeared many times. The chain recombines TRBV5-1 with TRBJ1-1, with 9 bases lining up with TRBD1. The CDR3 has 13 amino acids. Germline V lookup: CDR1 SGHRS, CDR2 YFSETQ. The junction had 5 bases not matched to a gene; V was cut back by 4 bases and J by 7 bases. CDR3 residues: CASSIGQGYEAFF. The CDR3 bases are TGCGCCAGCAGCATAGGACAGGGGTATGAAGCTTTCTTT.

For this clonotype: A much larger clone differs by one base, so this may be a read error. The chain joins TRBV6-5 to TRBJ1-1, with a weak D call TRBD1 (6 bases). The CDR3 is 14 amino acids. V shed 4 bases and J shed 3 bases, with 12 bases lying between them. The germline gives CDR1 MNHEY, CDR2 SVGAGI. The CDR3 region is CASSSHEGDTEAFF. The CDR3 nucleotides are TGTGCCAGCAGTTCCCACGAGGGGGACACTGAAGCTTTCTTT.

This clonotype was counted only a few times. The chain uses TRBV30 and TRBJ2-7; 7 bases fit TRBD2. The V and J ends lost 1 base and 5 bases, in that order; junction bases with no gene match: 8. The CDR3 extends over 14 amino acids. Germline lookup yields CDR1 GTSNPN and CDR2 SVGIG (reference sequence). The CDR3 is CAWSGSGGANEQYF. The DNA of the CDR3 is TGTGCCTGGAGTGGGTCGGGGGGTGCGAACGAGCAGTACTTC.

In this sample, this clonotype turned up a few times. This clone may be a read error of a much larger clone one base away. The CDR3 DNA reads as TGTGCCAGCAGCTTCCAACTAGCGATTAGCGGGAGTGGGTGCGAGCAGTACTTC. The encoded protein is CASSFQLAISGSGCEQYF. The rearrangement links TRBV7-2 to TRBJ2-7; 9 bases fit TRBD2. The CDR3 covers 18 residues. Germline V gene sequence: CDR1 SGHTA, CDR2 FQGNSA. J gave up 6 bases and V 3 bases, and 18 bases lay outside the gene matches.

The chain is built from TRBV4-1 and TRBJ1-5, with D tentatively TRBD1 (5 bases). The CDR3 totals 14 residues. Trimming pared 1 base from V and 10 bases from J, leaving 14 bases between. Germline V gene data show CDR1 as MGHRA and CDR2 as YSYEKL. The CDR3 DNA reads TGCGCCAGCAGCCAAGCCGAGGGGAGTGGACCCCAGCATTTT. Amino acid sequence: CASSQAEGSGPQHF.

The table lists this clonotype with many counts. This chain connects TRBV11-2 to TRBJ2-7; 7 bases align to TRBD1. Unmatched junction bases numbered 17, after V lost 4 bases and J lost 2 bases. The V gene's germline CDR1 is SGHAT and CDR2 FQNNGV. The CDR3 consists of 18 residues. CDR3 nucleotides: TGTGCCAGCAGCTCCCCCACTTTAGGGACAGTGCTAACCTACGAGCAGTACTTC. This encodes CASSSPTLGTVLTYEQYF.

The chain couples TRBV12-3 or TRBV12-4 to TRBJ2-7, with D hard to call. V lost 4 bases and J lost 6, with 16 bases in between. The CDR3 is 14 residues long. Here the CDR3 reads CASSSGGHMREQYF. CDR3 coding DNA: TGTGCCAGCAGTTCCGGCGGTCACATGCGCGAGCAGTACTTC.

CDR3 in amino acids: CASSFNNNEQFF. The CDR3 DNA is TGTGCCAGCAGCTTCAACAACAATGAGCAGTTCTTC. The chain is built from TRBV7-3 and TRBJ2-1; D gene unclear. V lost 3 bases and J 5 bases, leaving 5 bases between the germline ends. The CDR3 loop spans 12 amino acids. From germline, CDR1 is SGHTA and CDR2 FQGTGA.

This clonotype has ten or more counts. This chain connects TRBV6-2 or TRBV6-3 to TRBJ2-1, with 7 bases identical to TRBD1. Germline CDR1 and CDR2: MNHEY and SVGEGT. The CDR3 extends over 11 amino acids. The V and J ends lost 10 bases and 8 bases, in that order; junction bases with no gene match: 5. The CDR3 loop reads CAMGTADEQFF. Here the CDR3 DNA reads TGTGCCATGGGGACAGCGGATGAGCAGTTCTTC.

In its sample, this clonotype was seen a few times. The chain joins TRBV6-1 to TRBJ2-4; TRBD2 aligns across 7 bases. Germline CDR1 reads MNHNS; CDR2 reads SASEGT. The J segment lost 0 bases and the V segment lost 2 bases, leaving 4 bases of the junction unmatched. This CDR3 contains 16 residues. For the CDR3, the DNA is TGTGCCAGCAGTGAATTGGAGCGGGAAGCCAAAAACATTCAGTACTTC. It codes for CASSELEREAKNIQYF.

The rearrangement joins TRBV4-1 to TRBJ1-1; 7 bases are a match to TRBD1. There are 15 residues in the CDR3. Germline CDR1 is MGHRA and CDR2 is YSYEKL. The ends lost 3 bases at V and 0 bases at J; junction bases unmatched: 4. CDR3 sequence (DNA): TGCGCCAGCAGCCACCAGGGACAGATGAACACTGAAGCTTTCTTT. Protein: CASSHQGQMNTEAFF.

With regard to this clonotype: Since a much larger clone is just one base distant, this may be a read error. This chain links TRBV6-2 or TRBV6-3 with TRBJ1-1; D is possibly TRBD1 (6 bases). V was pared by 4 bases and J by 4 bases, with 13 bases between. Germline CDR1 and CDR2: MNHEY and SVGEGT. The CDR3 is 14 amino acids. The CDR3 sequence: CASSFWGASTEAFF. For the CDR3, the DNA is TGTGCCAGCAGTTTTTGGGGGGCCAGCACTGAAGCTTTCTTT.

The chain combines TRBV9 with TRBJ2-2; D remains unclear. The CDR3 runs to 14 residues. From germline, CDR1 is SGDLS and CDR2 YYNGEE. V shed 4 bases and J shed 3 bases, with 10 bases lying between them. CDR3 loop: CASSPRVDTGELFF. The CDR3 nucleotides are TGTGCCAGCAGCCCACGAGTAGACACCGGGGAGCTGTTTTTT.

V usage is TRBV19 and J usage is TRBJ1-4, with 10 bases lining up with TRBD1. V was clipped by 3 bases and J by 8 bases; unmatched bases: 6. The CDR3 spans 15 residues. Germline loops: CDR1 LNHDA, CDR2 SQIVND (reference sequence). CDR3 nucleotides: TGTGCCAGTAGTATTGGGGACAGGGGAGGCGAAAAACTGTTTTTT. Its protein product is CASSIGDRGGEKLFF.

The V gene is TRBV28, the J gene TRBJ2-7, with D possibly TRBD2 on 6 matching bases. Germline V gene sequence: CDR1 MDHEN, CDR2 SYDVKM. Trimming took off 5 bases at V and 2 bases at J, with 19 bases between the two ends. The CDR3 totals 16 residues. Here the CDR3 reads CASSGRAGRGPYEQYF. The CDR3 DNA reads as TGTGCCAGCAGTGGCAGGGCGGGGCGGGGCCCCTACGAGCAGTACTTC.

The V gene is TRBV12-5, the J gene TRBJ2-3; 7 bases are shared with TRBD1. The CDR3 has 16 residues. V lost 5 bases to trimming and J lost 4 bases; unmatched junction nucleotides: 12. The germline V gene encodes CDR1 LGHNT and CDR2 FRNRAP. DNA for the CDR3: TGTGCTAGTGGTGGGTGGGACAGCTCAGTGGCAGATACGCAGTATTTT. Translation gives CASGGWDSSVADTQYF.

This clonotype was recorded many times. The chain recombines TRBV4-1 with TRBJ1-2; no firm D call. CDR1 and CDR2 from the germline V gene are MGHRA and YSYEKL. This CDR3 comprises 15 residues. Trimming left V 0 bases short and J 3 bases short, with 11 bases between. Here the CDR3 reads CASSQDLPADYGYTF. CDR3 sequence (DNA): TGCGCCAGCAGCCAAGATCTCCCGGCGGACTATGGCTACACCTTC.

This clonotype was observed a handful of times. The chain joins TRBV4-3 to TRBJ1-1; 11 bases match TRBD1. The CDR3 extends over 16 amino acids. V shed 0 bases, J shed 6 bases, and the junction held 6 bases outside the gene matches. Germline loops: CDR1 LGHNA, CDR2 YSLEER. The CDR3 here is CASSQDRTGGLPEAFF. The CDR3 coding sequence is TGCGCCAGCAGCCAAGATCGGACAGGGGGCTTACCTGAAGCTTTCTTT.

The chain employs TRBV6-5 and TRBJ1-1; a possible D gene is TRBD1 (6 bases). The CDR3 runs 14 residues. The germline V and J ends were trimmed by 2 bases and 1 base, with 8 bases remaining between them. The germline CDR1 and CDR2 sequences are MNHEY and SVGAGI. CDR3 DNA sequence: TGTGCCAGCAGTTACAGGACAGCGAACACTGAAGCTTTCTTT. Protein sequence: CASSYRTANTEAFF.

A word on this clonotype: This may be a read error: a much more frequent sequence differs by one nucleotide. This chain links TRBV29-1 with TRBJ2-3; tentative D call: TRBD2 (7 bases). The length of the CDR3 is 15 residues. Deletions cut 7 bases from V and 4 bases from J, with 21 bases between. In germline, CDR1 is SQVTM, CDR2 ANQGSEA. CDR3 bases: TGCAGCGGTGGCGGGGGACAACCGAGGGCAGATACGCAGTATTTT. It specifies CSGGGGQPRADTQYF.

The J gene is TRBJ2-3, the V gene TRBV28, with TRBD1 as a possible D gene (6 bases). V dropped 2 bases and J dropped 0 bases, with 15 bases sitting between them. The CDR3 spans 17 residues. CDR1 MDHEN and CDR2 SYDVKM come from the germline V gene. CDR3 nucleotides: TGTGCCAGCAGTTTAATTGATCTTGGGACAAGCACAGATACGCAGTATTTT. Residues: CASSLIDLGTSTDTQYF.

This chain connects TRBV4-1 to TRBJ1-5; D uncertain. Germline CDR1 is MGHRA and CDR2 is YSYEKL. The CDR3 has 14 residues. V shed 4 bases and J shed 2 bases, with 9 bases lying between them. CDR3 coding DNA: TGCGCCAGCAGCCTGCCCGGTGGCAATCAGCCCCAGCATTTT. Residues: CASSLPGGNQPQHF.

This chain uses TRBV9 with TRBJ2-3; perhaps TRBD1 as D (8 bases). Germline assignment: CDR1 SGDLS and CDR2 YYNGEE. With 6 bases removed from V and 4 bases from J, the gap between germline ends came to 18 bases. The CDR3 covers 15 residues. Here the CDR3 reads CASNTGGGRSDTQYF. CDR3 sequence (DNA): TGTGCCAGCAATACAGGGGGGGGCCGATCAGATACGCAGTATTTT. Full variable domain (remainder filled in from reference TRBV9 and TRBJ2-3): DSGVTQTPKHLITATGQRVTLRCSPRSGDLSVYWYQQSLDQGLQFLIQYYNGEERAKGNILERFSAQQFPDLHSELNLSSLELGDSALYFCASNTGGGRSDTQYFGPGTRLTVL.

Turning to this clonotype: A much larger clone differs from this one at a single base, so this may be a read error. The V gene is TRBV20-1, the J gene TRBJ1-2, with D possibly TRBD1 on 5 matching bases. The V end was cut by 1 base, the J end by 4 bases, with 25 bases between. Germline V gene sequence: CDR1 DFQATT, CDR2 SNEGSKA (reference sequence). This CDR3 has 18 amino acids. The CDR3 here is CSARAAGQDNCLSYGYTF. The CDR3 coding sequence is TGCAGTGCTAGAGCCGCCGGACAAGACAATTGTCTGAGCTATGGCTACACCTTC.

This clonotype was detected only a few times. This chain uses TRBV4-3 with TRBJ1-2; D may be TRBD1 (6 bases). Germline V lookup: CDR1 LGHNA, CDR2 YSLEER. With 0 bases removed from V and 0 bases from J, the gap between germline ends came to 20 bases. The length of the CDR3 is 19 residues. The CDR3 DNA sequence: TGCGCCAGCAGCCAAGACACAGGGTTGGGGTTCACCGCTAACTATGGCTACACCTTC. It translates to CASSQDTGLGFTANYGYTF.

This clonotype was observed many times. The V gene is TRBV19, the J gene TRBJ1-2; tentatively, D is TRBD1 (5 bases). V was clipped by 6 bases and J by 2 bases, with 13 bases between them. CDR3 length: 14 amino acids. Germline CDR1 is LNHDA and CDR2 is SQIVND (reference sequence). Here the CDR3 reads CASSPGGLNYGYTF. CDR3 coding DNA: TGTGCCAGTAGCCCCGGGGGTTTGAACTATGGCTACACCTTC.

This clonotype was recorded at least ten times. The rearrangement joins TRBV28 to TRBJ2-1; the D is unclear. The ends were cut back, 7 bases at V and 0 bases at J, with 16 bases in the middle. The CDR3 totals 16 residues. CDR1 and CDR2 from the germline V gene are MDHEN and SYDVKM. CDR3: CASNLRTVSSYNEQFF. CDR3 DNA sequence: TGTGCCAGCAATCTCAGGACGGTGAGCTCCTACAATGAGCAGTTCTTC.

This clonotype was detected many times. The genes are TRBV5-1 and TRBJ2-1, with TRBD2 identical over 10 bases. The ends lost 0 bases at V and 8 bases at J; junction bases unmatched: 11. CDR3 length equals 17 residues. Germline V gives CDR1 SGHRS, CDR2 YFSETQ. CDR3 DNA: TGCGCCAGCAGCTTGGTCGCTAGCGGGGGAAAAGGGGATGAGCAGTTCTTC. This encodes CASSLVASGGKGDEQFF.

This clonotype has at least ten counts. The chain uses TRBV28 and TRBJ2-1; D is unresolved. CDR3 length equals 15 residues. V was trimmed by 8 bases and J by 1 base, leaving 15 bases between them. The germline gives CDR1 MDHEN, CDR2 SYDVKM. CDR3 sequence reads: CASRLRLPSYNEQFF. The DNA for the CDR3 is TGTGCCAGCCGACTCCGGCTACCATCCTACAATGAGCAGTTCTTC.

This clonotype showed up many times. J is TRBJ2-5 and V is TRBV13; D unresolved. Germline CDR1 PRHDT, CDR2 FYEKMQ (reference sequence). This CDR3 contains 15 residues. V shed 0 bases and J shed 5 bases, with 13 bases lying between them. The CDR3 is CASSLGPTTAETQYF. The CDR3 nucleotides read TGTGCCAGCAGCTTAGGCCCGACCACGGCGGAGACCCAGTACTTC.